The source of this T cell receptor (beta chain) is a study of cytomegalovirus exposure and HLA in healthy donors. Study observations and caveats: In a later analysis, parvovirus B19, influenza, CMV and Epstein-Barr virus appeared linked to several top co-occurrence clusters. HLA allele associations emerged for fewer than 20,000 TCR beta sequences in a later analysis, at 0.05 false discovery rate. A list of 150 to 200 TCR beta chains associated with cytomegalovirus was given.

PCR employed 60 Vbeta and 13 Jbeta primers. The table came from immunoSEQ multiplex PCR; TCRdb's copy has only in-frame clones and leaves some out. The data contain around 130,000 clones, 80% of them singletons. This clone was seen once. Its antigen is still unknown. Between the trimmed V and J ends, which lost 3 bases and 2 bases, there was a span of 9 bases. The CDR3 totals 13 residues. In germline, CDR1 is SQVTM, CDR2 ANQGSEA. The receptor comes from a woman aged 40 to 50 in good health and CMV-seronegative. The chain joins TRBV29-1 to TRBJ2-3; D is ambiguous. The sample comprised PBMCs. The CDR3 loop reads CSVDLRNTDTQYF. In nucleotides, the CDR3 is TGCAGCGTTGACTTGCGGAACACAGATACGCAGTATTTT.